The 16 T cell receptor beta chains below all came from one sample that was sequenced in a study of post-analysis software for immune sequencing data. Their antigen targets remain unknown. The study, taken as a whole, reports: TRBV5-6, TRBV5-1 and TRBV20-1 belonged to a set of about five TRBV segments that were more frequent in patients than controls.

Sequencing libraries made from TCR beta cDNA carried unique molecular identifiers. TCRdb independently ran MiXCR on the PCR reads; one entry per CDR3 protein. The table lists 400,000 to 500,000 distinct CDR3 sequences, 30% to 45% of them singletons. The material sequenced was blood. The source is a girl aged 2 to 9 with multiple sclerosis.

The DNA of the CDR3 is TGTGCCAGCAGCCTGAGGACTAGCGGGGGGGGTGCCGATGAGCAGTTCTTC. It translates to CASSLRTSGGGADEQFF. This sequence joins TRBV3-1 and TRBJ2-1, with 15 bases fitting TRBD2. The CDR3 consists of 17 residues. Germline V gene lookup returns CDR1 LGHDT and CDR2 YNNKEL (reference sequence). The V segment lost 4 bases and the J segment 8 bases; nucleotides outside the gene matches: 9.

The chain joins TRBV5-8 to TRBJ2-1; TRBD2 matches at 8 bases. CDR3 length equals 19 residues. J gave up 0 bases and V 2 bases, and 13 bases lay outside the gene matches. Germline V CDR1 and CDR2: SGHTS, YDEGEE. For the CDR3, the DNA is TGTGCCAGCAGCTTCCTGCCCTTGGCGGGGGGCAGCTCCTACAATGAGCAGTTCTTC. It translates to CASSFLPLAGGSSYNEQFF.

This clonotype was counted between two and nine times. The chain combines TRBV10-2 with TRBJ2-7; tentative D call: TRBD2 (7 bases). Trimming removed 4 bases from V and 5 bases from J, with 21 bases in between. From germline, CDR1 is WSHSY and CDR2 SAAADI. The CDR3 has 16 amino acids. The CDR3 nucleotides are TGCGCCAGCAGTGGGTTACGACCCATCGGGGGGCACGAGCAGTACTTC. Its translation is CASSGLRPIGGHEQYF.

This clonotype has just a few counts. The J gene is TRBJ1-3, the V gene TRBV6-1; D unclear. Trimming left V 8 bases short and J 0 bases short, with 17 bases between. Germline V CDR1 and CDR2: MNHNS, SASEGT. This CDR3 has 16 residues. The CDR3 loop reads CASGFLVASSGNTIYF. The DNA for the CDR3 is TGTGCCAGCGGATTCCTCGTGGCGAGCTCTGGAAACACCATATATTTT.

This clonotype has only a few counts. The chain combines TRBV20-1 with TRBJ2-7; no reliable D call. V shed 0 bases and J shed 3 bases, with 12 bases lying between them. CDR1 DFQATT and CDR2 SNEGSKA come from the germline V gene (reference sequence). The CDR3 totals 14 residues. In DNA form, the CDR3 reads TGCAGTGCTAGAGATCTGGGTTCTAACTACGAGCAGTACTTC. This codes for CSARDLGSNYEQYF.

This chain uses TRBV29-1 with TRBJ1-1, with no clear D. The CDR3 totals 12 residues. Trimming removed 7 bases from V and 6 bases from J, with 15 bases in between. Germline loops: CDR1 SQVTM, CDR2 ANQGSEA. The CDR3 region has the DNA TGCAGCGCTTCCCGGGGTGAGGCTGAAGCTTTCTTT. Encoded protein: CSASRGEAEAFF.

The table lists this clonotype with a few counts. This chain joins TRBV20-1 and TRBJ2-1, with a tentative D call TRBD2 (5 bases). V shed 5 bases and J shed 0 bases, with 11 bases lying between them. This CDR3 contains 14 residues. Per the germline V gene, CDR1 is DFQATT and CDR2 is SNEGSKA (reference sequence). The CDR3 reads CSAPTRDSYNEQFF. DNA of the CDR3: TGCAGTGCTCCTACTCGGGACTCCTACAATGAGCAGTTCTTC.

This clonotype has a single count. This chain links TRBV10-3 with TRBJ2-3; no clear D gene. V was pared by 2 bases and J by 2 bases, with 11 bases between. The CDR3 covers 15 residues. From germline, CDR1 is ENHRY and CDR2 SYGVKD. The CDR3 coding sequence is TGTGCCATCAGTGAGCTCCGGGTTACCACAGATACGCAGTATTTT. This codes for CAISELRVTTDTQYF.

This clonotype came up a few times. The V call is TRBV5-1, the J call TRBJ2-5, with TRBD2 matching over 9 bases. The CDR3 spans 15 residues. Germline CDR1 SGHRS, CDR2 YFSETQ. V lost 4 bases to trimming and J lost 5 bases; unmatched junction nucleotides: 9. The chain's CDR3 is CASSPLAGEWETQYF. CDR3 in DNA: TGCGCCAGCAGCCCCTTAGCGGGAGAATGGGAGACCCAGTACTTC.

This chain joins TRBV18 and TRBJ2-1, with 11 nucleotides matching TRBD2. This CDR3 region has 17 residues. The ends lost 5 bases at V and 3 bases at J; junction bases unmatched: 9. Germline V gene lookup returns CDR1 KGHSH and CDR2 LQKENI. CDR3 sequence reads: CASSEPSGRSYYNEQFF. As DNA, the CDR3 is TGTGCCAGCTCAGAGCCTAGCGGGAGGAGCTACTACAATGAGCAGTTCTTC. The variable domain in full, with the rest retrieved from reference TRBV18 and TRBJ2-1, is NAGVMQNPRHLVRRRGQEARLRCSPMKGHSHVYWYRQLPEEGLKFMVYLQKENIIDESGMPKERFSAEFPKEGPSILRIQQVVRGDSAAYFCASSEPSGRSYYNEQFFGPGTRLTVL.

This clonotype turned up a few times. V is TRBV5-1 and J is TRBJ1-2, with 7 bases identical to TRBD1. In germline, CDR1 is SGHRS, CDR2 YFSETQ. Trimming took 1 base from V and 6 from J; bases not matched to a gene: 3. This CDR3 has 13 residues. The CDR3 DNA reads TGCGCCAGCAGCTTGACAGGGGTAAATGGCTACACCTTC. As protein: CASSLTGVNGYTF.

V usage is TRBV15 and J usage is TRBJ2-1, with 7 bases fitting TRBD1. The CDR3 extends over 15 amino acids. V was clipped by 0 bases and J by 6 bases; unmatched bases: 5. Per the germline V gene, CDR1 is LNHNV and CDR2 is YYDKDF (reference sequence). The CDR3 nucleotides read TGTGCCACCAGCAGAGAACAGGGGAACCTCAATGAGCAGTTCTTC. Its translation: CATSREQGNLNEQFF.

The chain recombines TRBV6-6 with TRBJ2-1; maybe TRBD2 (6 bases). CDR1 is MNHNY, CDR2 SVGAGI, per germline (reference sequence). Trimming cost V 6 bases and J 6 bases, with 12 bases left between them. This CDR3 spans 13 amino acids. Here the CDR3 reads CASRPGGFNEQFF. The CDR3 DNA reads as TGTGCCAGCAGGCCCGGAGGGTTCAATGAGCAGTTCTTC.

V and J are TRBV6-5 and TRBJ2-3; 12 bases map to TRBD2. The CDR3 sequence is 14 residues long. V lost 6 bases to trimming and J lost 4 bases; unmatched junction nucleotides: 2. Per germline, CDR1 MNHEY and CDR2 SVGAGI. CDR3 nucleotides: TGTGCCAGCAGAAGGACTAGCGGGGCAGATACGCAGTATTTT. Protein: CASRRTSGADTQYF.

A few counts support this clonotype. The V and J genes are TRBV6-6 and TRBJ1-6; D unclear. Trimming left V 2 bases short and J 13 bases short, with 9 bases between. CDR1 MNHNY and CDR2 SVGAGI come from the germline V gene (reference sequence). The CDR3 contains 12 residues. DNA of the CDR3: TGTGCCAGCAGTTACGGACCGATTCCCCTCCACTTT. Protein product: CASSYGPIPLHF.

The V gene is TRBV20-1, the J gene TRBJ2-1; D might be TRBD1 or TRBD2, each matching 5 bases. Trimming left V 4 bases short and J 5 bases short, with 15 bases between. Germline V gives CDR1 DFQATT, CDR2 SNEGSKA (reference sequence). The CDR3 sequence is 14 residues long. The CDR3 loop reads CSAIRDLPHNEQFF. CDR3 DNA: TGCAGTGCTATCCGGGACCTACCCCACAATGAGCAGTTCTTC.